Below, 21 T cell receptor beta chains from the same sample are listed, as sequenced in a study of molecular identifiers for immune sequencing clone quantification. TCRdb analysed the PCR reads with MiXCR anew, one entry per CDR3 protein. The table has more than 85,000 distinct CDR3 sequences, over 30% seen once. Sequenced: naive CD8+ T cells from blood, with Jurkat cell RNA spiked in. As for subset: FACS-sorted CD8+CD4-CCR7+CD45RA+ naive T cells. All receptors derive from a human donor in good health. Some libraries in this study had Jurkat cell RNA spiked in.

This clonotype was counted between two and nine times. The chain combines TRBV19 with TRBJ2-7; the match to TRBD2 covers 8 bases. The CDR3 is made up of 14 amino acids. V was clipped by 1 base and J by 4 bases; unmatched bases: 3. Germline V lookup: CDR1 LNHDA, CDR2 SQIVND (reference sequence). The CDR3 protein is CASSIGSGRYEQYF. CDR3 bases: TGTGCCAGTAGTATAGGCAGCGGGAGATACGAGCAGTACTTC.

This clonotype showed up many times. The rearrangement joins TRBV7-2 to TRBJ1-5; D call uncertain. This CDR3 has 14 amino acids. The V gene lost 2 bases and the J gene lost 0 bases, with 5 bases spanning the gap. Germline V gene lookup returns CDR1 SGHTA and CDR2 FQGNSA. For the CDR3, the DNA is TGTGCCAGCAGCTTACACTATAGCAATCAGCCCCAGCATTTT. Translating gives CASSLHYSNQPQHF. The variable domain in full, with the rest retrieved from reference TRBV7-2 and TRBJ1-5, is GAGVSQSPSNKVTEKGKDVELRCDPISGHTALYWYRQSLGQGLEFLIYFQGNSAPDKSGLPSDRFSAERTGGSVSTLTIQRTQQEDSAVYLCASSLHYSNQPQHFGDGTRLSIL.

Worth noting for this clonotype: Relative to the germline gene, one junction end is altered; a read error may explain this. V usage is TRBV6-1 and J usage is TRBJ1-1, with D possibly matching TRBD1 (5 bases). Germline-derived CDR1 and CDR2 are MNHNS and SASEGT. This CDR3 contains 15 residues. The CDR3 protein is CAGSEAGRADTEAFF. CDR3 DNA sequence: TGTGCCGGCAGTGAAGCCGGCAGGGCGGACACTGAAGCTTTCTTT.

With regard to this clonotype: One junction end disagrees with the germline gene, perhaps due to a read error. The V gene is TRBV6-5, the J gene TRBJ2-1; D unresolved. CDR1 is MNHEY, CDR2 SVGAGI, per germline. The CDR3 loop spans 13 amino acids. The CDR3 region has the DNA TGTGCCAGCAGATACTCGTTCAGCAATGAGCAGTTCTTC. Protein sequence: CASRYSFSNEQFF.

The rearrangement links TRBV6-5 to TRBJ1-3; the D is unclear. Germline CDR1 and CDR2: MNHEY and SVGAGI. Trimming stripped 2 bases from V and 1 base from J, with 3 bases between. CDR3 length equals 13 residues. DNA of the CDR3: TGTGCCAGCAGTTACGGGTCTGGAAACACCATATATTTT. Amino acid sequence: CASSYGSGNTIYF.

V usage is TRBV11-2 and J usage is TRBJ2-7, with a weak D call TRBD1 (7 bases). This CDR3 comprises 14 residues. Per the germline V gene, CDR1 is SGHAT and CDR2 is FQNNGV. V lost 3 bases, J lost 9 bases, and 18 bases lay in between. CDR3 sequence reads: CASSFAAEGAGQYF. The CDR3 DNA reads TGTGCCAGCAGCTTCGCGGCGGAGGGGGCAGGGCAGTACTTC.

This clonotype was seen at least ten times. The J gene is TRBJ2-3, the V gene TRBV6-5; D unclear. Germline CDR1 and CDR2: MNHEY and SVGAGI. Trimming removed 6 bases from V and 4 bases from J, with 14 bases in between. This CDR3 is 14 amino acids long. CDR3 residues: CASSGRAEADTQYF. The CDR3 DNA sequence: TGTGCCAGCAGCGGCCGCGCCGAGGCAGATACGCAGTATTTT.

A few counts support this clonotype. The chain joins TRBV9 to TRBJ2-7; no clear D gene. V lost 3 bases and J lost 2, with 12 bases in between. Germline V CDR1 and CDR2: SGDLS, YYNGEE. The CDR3 length is 14 residues. The CDR3: CASSGGGPTYEQYF. The CDR3 nucleotides read TGTGCCAGCAGCGGAGGCGGACCTACCTACGAGCAGTACTTC.

The chain uses TRBV10-2 and TRBJ2-7, with D uncertain. The germline V gene has CDR1 WSHSY and CDR2 SAAADI. Trimming took 3 bases from V and 0 from J, leaving 9 bases between them. CDR3 size: 14 residues. The CDR3 loop reads CASSDPGYSYEQYF. CDR3 nucleotides: TGCGCCAGCAGTGACCCAGGTTACTCCTACGAGCAGTACTTC.

The chain carries TRBV15 and TRBJ2-5; D is uncertain. The CDR3 length is 15 residues. Trimming stripped 0 bases from V and 7 bases from J, with 15 bases between. Germline loops: CDR1 LNHNV, CDR2 YYDKDF (reference sequence). CDR3 bases: TGTGCCACCAGCAGAGATCGTAGGGCAGAAGGGACCCAGTACTTC. Amino acids: CATSRDRRAEGTQYF.

This clonotype was seen a few times. V gene TRBV4-3 combines with J gene TRBJ2-7; the match to TRBD2 covers 7 bases. Germline V gives CDR1 LGHNA, CDR2 YSLEER. V was pared by 1 base and J by 0 bases, with 3 bases of the junction left unmatched. The CDR3 length is 15 residues. DNA for the CDR3: TGCGCCAGCAGCCAAGTCCCTAGCGGCTCCTACGAGCAGTACTTC. It encodes CASSQVPSGSYEQYF.

The chain recombines TRBV2 with TRBJ2-1, with 10 bases identical to TRBD2. In germline, CDR1 is SNHLY, CDR2 FYNNEI. V lost 6 bases, J lost 1 base, and 3 bases stayed unmatched. The CDR3 extends over 15 amino acids. The CDR3 DNA reads as TGTGCCAGCAGGATGACTAGCGGGTCCTACAATGAGCAGTTCTTC. Encoded protein: CASRMTSGSYNEQFF.

Only a few counts were recorded for this clonotype. Germline and junction disagree at one end, which may indicate a read error. The chain couples TRBV9 to TRBJ2-4, with D possibly TRBD1 on 5 matching bases. Germline assignment: CDR1 SGDLS and CDR2 YYNGEE. The CDR3 is 16 residues long. CDR3 sequence: CASSAHQGLAKNIQCF. Written as DNA, the CDR3 is TGTGCCAGCAGCGCACATCAGGGTCTGGCCAAAAACATTCAGTGCTTC.

The genes are TRBV5-1 and TRBJ2-1; 16 nucleotides match TRBD2. Looked up from germline, CDR1 is SGHRS and CDR2 is YFSETQ. The V segment lost 0 bases and the J segment 9 bases; nucleotides outside the gene matches: 9. The CDR3 runs to 18 residues. The chain's CDR3 is CASSLAGTSGRAVLEQFF. The CDR3 DNA follows: TGCGCCAGCAGCTTGGCCGGGACTAGCGGGAGGGCCGTGCTTGAGCAGTTCTTC.

The V gene is TRBV9, the J gene TRBJ1-1; a weak D match, TRBD1 (5 bases). The germline V gene encodes CDR1 SGDLS and CDR2 YYNGEE. V was trimmed by 0 bases and J by 0 bases, leaving 6 bases between them. The CDR3 has 14 residues. In DNA form, the CDR3 reads TGTGCCAGCAGCGTAGGGGGGATGAACACTGAAGCTTTCTTT. This sequence encodes CASSVGGMNTEAFF.

The chain couples TRBV11-2 to TRBJ2-1; D is perhaps TRBD1 (6 bases). The germline CDR1 and CDR2 sequences are SGHAT and FQNNGV. Trimming shortened V by 3 bases and J by 3 bases, and 18 bases separated the two germline ends. The CDR3 length is 17 residues. CDR3 sequence reads: CASSFRGRGPLYNEQFF. Here the CDR3 DNA reads TGTGCCAGCAGCTTCCGGGGCAGGGGACCCCTCTACAATGAGCAGTTCTTC.

The CDR3 loop is CASSLEAWGLAGTEQYF. CDR3 DNA: TGTGCCAGCAGCTTGGAGGCGTGGGGACTAGCGGGCACCGAGCAGTACTTC. The V call is TRBV5-5, the J call TRBJ2-7, with 12 bases identical to TRBD2. The trim removed 0 bases at V and 6 bases at J, leaving 10 bases unmatched. Germline-derived CDR1 and CDR2 are SGHKS and YYEKEE (reference sequence). CDR3 length: 17 amino acids. Using reference TRBV5-5 and TRBJ2-7 for the parts outside the CDR3, the full variable domain is DAGVTQSPTHLIKTRGQQVTLRCSPISGHKSVSWYQQVLGQGPQFIFQYYEKEERGRGNFPDRFSARQFPNYSSELNVNALLLGDSALYLCASSLEAWGLAGTEQYFGPGTRLTVT.

The table lists this clonotype with a few counts. CDR3 region: CASSLPRGWGTDTQYF. Here the CDR3 DNA reads TGTGCCAGCAGCCTACCCAGGGGTTGGGGTACAGATACGCAGTATTTT. This rearrangement joins TRBV7-9 to TRBJ2-3, with TRBD1 as a possible D gene (6 bases). The germline V and J ends were trimmed by 5 bases and 3 bases, with 18 bases remaining between them. Germline V gene sequence: CDR1 SEHNR, CDR2 FQNEAQ (reference sequence). This CDR3 region has 16 residues. Full variable domain (rest looked up from reference TRBV7-9 and TRBJ2-3): DTGVSQNPRHKITKRGQNVTFRCDPISEHNRLYWYRQTLGQGPEFLTYFQNEAQLEKSRLLSDRFSAERPKGSFSTLEIQRTEQGDSAMYLCASSLPRGWGTDTQYFGPGTRLTVL.

The chain couples TRBV19 to TRBJ2-2; TRBD1 aligns across 7 bases. Looked up from germline, CDR1 is LNHDA and CDR2 is SQIVND (reference sequence). The CDR3 covers 13 residues. J gave up 5 bases and V 6 bases, and 3 bases lay outside the gene matches. This chain's CDR3 is CASRHRGTGELFF. For the CDR3, the DNA is TGTGCCAGTAGACACAGGGGTACCGGGGAGCTGTTTTTT.

The table lists this clonotype with many counts. The V and J genes are TRBV2 and TRBJ2-3, with a weak D call TRBD2 (5 bases). V was clipped by 7 bases and J by 0 bases, with 14 bases between them. This CDR3 is 15 amino acids long. Germline CDR1 reads SNHLY; CDR2 reads FYNNEI. CDR3: CASNADYSSTDTQYF. The CDR3, as DNA: TGTGCCAGCAACGCCGACTACTCCAGCACAGATACGCAGTATTTT.

This clonotype was recorded many times. The chain recombines TRBV5-6 with TRBJ1-1, with D uncertain. Germline V gene sequence: CDR1 SGHDT, CDR2 YYEEEE. The CDR3 length is 13 residues. V was shortened by 2 bases and J by 1 base, with 6 bases between the two germline ends. CDR3: CASSFGPNTEAFF. The CDR3, as DNA: TGTGCCAGCAGCTTTGGTCCGAACACTGAAGCTTTCTTT.